This record covers a single T cell receptor (beta chain). The clone's antigen remains unknown. Qualities for individual bases were not recorded, and no much larger clone is one base off. Taken from the germline V gene, the CDR1 and CDR2 loops are MNHNS and SASEGT. The CDR3 runs 15 residues from the cysteine to the phenylalanine. Just the 45-base CDR3 DNA is kept, in frame starting at base 1. At the junction V is shortened by 11 bases and J by 0 bases, with 14 bases in between. In the paper's terms, the time point label means: persistent/refractory GD, antithyroid drugs over 5 years with positive TRAb. RNA was extracted from PBMCs in TRIzol for both TCR sequencing and RNA sequencing. The diagnosis of Graves' disease was made according to American Thyroid Association guidelines. Recruitment of patients was carried out at an endocrinology department in Xi'an, China. Each patient gave around 9.2 milliliters of peripheral blood, collected in an EDTA anticoagulant tube. Ficoll Paque Plus density gradient separation was used to isolate PBMCs, and no additional T cell sorting was done. An Agilent 2100 Bioanalyzer and agarose gel were used to check RNA quality, while a NanoDrop 2000 measured RNA concentration.

This record belongs to a study of regulatory T cells in long-lasting Graves disease (dated by TCRdb to about 2021). For the wider study: To count as having persistent Graves' disease, a patient had to have received antithyroid drug treatment for over 5 years with TSH receptor autoantibodies remaining persistently positive. Peripheral blood TCR sequencing and RNA sequencing compared persistent Graves' disease patients with newly diagnosed Graves' disease patients. The study took place in China and was registered as a clinical trial. A total of around 35 samples underwent TCR sequencing, from about 13 patients with persistent Graves' disease and roughly 20 patients with newly diagnosed Graves' disease. Persistent Graves' disease patients in the clinical cohort had taken antithyroid drugs for 8 to 12 years on average. Beyond this particular receptor, the publication reports: Persistent disease showed preferential use of TRBV28, TRBJ1-2 and TRBJ2-5, whereas newly diagnosed disease favored TRBV20-1 and TRBJ2-1. Persistent patients shared more public clonotypes among themselves (2,741) than newly diagnosed patients did (approximately 870). Because the primary lesion, thyroid tissue, could not be accessed, the study looked at peripheral blood alone. As a limitation, the authors acknowledged that the small sample size may reduce accuracy. Lower TCR Shannon entropy and fewer highly expanded clones were observed in persistent Graves' disease patients than in newly diagnosed patients, which suggested clonal expansion. Sequencing and analysis were limited to the TCR beta chain.

Libraries were built with multiplex PCR. Reads for this sample came from an Illumina HiSeq 4000. CDR3 regions were amplified by Arm-PCR with iRepertoire HTBI primers to construct TCR beta libraries. Before sequencing, the PCR products underwent gel purification. In the original analysis: Gene usage analysis of CDR3 amino acid clonotypes relied on the 55 to 80 TRBV and about 13 TRBJ segments identified across samples. Filtered high-quality paired reads were merged into contigs using COPE and FqMerger. BLAST was used to align contigs to the IMGT TRBV, TRBD and TRBJ reference genes, and CDR3 was defined following IMGT. Any clonotype with a frequency above 0.1% was counted as a highly expanded clone. Shannon entropy served as the measure of repertoire diversity, while the Gini coefficient captured V-J evenness. A clonotype was considered public if more than one individual shared it. TCRdb handled the public reads itself, with Q25 trimming in fastp and clone calling in MiXCR, and kept productive beta chains. One record per CDR3 amino acid sequence lists the most common genes and DNA. The V and J calls and clone size are TCRdb's, not the authors'. This sample lists more than 650,000 distinct CDR3 sequences; roughly 30% were detected once. The ten top clones hold about 42% of the sample.

The sequences come from peripheral blood mononuclear cells (PBMCs), collected when the disease was refractory, from a patient treated with antithyroid drugs. The rearrangement joined TRBV6-1 to TRBJ1-6; no D segment can be confidently identified. This receptor was obtained from a female donor with Graves disease. The encoded CDR3 is CAAKEASSYNSPLHF. Read as DNA, the sequence is TGTGCCGCCAAGGAGGCTAGCTCCTATAATTCACCCCTCCACTTT.